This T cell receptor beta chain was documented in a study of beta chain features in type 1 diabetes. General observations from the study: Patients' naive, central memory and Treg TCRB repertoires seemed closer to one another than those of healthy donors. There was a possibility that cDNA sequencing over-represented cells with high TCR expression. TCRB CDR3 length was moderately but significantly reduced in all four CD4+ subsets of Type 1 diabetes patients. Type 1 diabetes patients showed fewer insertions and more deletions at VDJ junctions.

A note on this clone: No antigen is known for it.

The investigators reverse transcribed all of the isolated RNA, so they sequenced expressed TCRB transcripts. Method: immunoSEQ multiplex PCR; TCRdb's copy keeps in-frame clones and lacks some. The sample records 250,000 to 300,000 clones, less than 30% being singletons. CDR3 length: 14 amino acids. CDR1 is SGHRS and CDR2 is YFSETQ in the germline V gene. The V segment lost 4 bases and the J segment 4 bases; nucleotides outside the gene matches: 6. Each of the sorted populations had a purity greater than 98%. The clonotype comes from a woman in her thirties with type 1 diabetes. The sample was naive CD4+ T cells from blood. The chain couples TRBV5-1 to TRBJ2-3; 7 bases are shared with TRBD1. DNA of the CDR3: TGCGCCAGCAGCCTGGGACAGTTTTCAGATACGCAGTATTTT. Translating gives CASSLGQFSDTQYF.